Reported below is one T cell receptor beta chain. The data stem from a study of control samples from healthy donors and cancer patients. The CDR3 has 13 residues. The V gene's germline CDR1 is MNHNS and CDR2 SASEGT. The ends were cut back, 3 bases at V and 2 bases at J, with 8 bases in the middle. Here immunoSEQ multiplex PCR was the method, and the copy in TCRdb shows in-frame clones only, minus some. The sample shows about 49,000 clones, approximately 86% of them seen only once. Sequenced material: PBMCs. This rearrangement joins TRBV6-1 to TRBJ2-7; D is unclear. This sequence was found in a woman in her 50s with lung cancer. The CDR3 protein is CASSEGIPYEQYF. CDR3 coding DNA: TGTGCCAGCAGTGAGGGCATTCCCTACGAGCAGTACTTC.